Listed here are 18 T cell receptor beta chains from one sample, sequenced in a study of blood T cell repertoires in COVID-19. Sequencing was performed with immunoSEQ multiplex PCR; in TCRdb, only in-frame clones are kept and a portion is missing. The sample lists around 78,000 clones, roughly 88% occurring once. Sequencing used peripheral blood. Receptor source: a human donor in a cohort sampled during active COVID-19.

V and J are TRBV7-2 and TRBJ1-6, with 11 bases that match TRBD1. CDR1 is SGHTA and CDR2 is FQGNSA in the germline V gene. V was clipped by 4 bases and J by 7 bases; unmatched bases: 3. This CDR3 comprises 15 residues. The CDR3 region is CASSSGDRGNSPLHF. The DNA of the CDR3 is TGTGCCAGCAGCTCCGGGGACAGGGGGAATTCACCCCTCCACTTT.

This chain joins TRBV2 and TRBJ2-2; D is unclear. The V gene's germline CDR1 is SNHLY and CDR2 FYNNEI. Trimming shortened V by 1 base and J by 0 bases, and 9 bases separated the two germline ends. There are 16 residues in the CDR3. CDR3 loop: CASSEVLPTNTGELFF. The CDR3, as DNA: TGTGCCAGCAGTGAAGTGCTACCGACGAACACCGGGGAGCTGTTTTTT.

The V gene is TRBV11-3, the J gene TRBJ2-4; the D is unclear. The CDR3 loop spans 15 amino acids. Trimming shortened V by 1 base and J by 9 bases, and 16 bases separated the two germline ends. CDR1 and CDR2 from the germline V gene are SGHNT and YENEEA. Here the CDR3 reads CASSLGQNSLLIQYF. The CDR3 DNA is TGTGCCAGCAGCTTAGGGCAGAATAGCCTTCTCATTCAGTACTTC. The full variable domain, in which reference TRBV11-3 and TRBJ2-4 provide the parts outside the CDR3, is EAGVVQSPRYKIIEKKQPVAFWCNPISGHNTLYWYLQNLGQGPELLIRYENEEAVDDSQLPKDRFSAERLKGVDSTLKIQPAELGDSAVYLCASSLGQNSLLIQYFGAGTRLSVL.

The chain has TRBV6-2 or TRBV6-3 and TRBJ2-1, with D perhaps TRBD2 (5 bases). Germline CDR1 reads MNHEY; CDR2 reads SVGEGT. This CDR3 is 16 amino acids long. The V and J ends lost 3 bases and 0 bases respectively, with 12 bases between them. The CDR3 nucleotides read TGTGCCAGCAGTTATTTGGGAGCCCTCTCCTACAATGAGCAGTTCTTC. It encodes CASSYLGALSYNEQFF.

J is TRBJ1-2 and V is TRBV30; 8 nucleotides align to TRBD1. Germline CDR1 reads GTSNPN; CDR2 reads SVGIG (reference sequence). This CDR3 spans 13 amino acids. J lost 5 bases, V lost 3 bases, and 5 bases had no gene match. The DNA for the CDR3 is TGTGCCTGGAGCCAGGGGGCGCTTTATGGCTACACCTTC. This encodes CAWSQGALYGYTF.

This chain uses TRBV5-1 with TRBJ2-6; D is unclear. Trimming pared 5 bases from V and 4 bases from J, leaving 10 bases between. The CDR3 contains 14 residues. CDR1 and CDR2 (germline): SGHRS, YFSETQ. The CDR3 DNA is TGCGCCAGCAGGTCCTTGAGGGGGGCCAACGTCCTGACTTTC. Translated: CASRSLRGANVLTF.

This clone came up once. The chain recombines TRBV9 with TRBJ2-1; 7 positions match TRBD2. Germline V CDR1 and CDR2: SGDLS, YYNGEE. The trim removed 0 bases at V and 7 bases at J, leaving 13 bases unmatched. The CDR3 has 17 amino acids. CDR3 sequence reads: CASSVAPPGTTGNEQFF. The CDR3 region has the DNA TGTGCCAGCAGCGTAGCCCCTCCCGGGACTACGGGAAATGAGCAGTTCTTC.

This chain connects TRBV5-1 to TRBJ2-1, with D possibly TRBD1 on 6 matching bases. CDR3 length equals 15 residues. The germline CDR1 and CDR2 sequences are SGHRS and YFSETQ. With 1 base removed from V and 0 bases from J, the gap between germline ends came to 8 bases. The CDR3 protein is CASSLQTGSYNEQFF. The CDR3 bases are TGCGCCAGCAGCTTGCAGACAGGCTCCTACAATGAGCAGTTCTTC.

This clone was seen only once. This sequence joins TRBV28 and TRBJ1-4; unclear D gene. With 5 bases removed from V and 6 bases from J, the gap between germline ends came to 10 bases. This CDR3 has 13 residues. The germline CDR1 and CDR2 sequences are MDHEN and SYDVKM. The CDR3 loop is CASSGRSYEKLFF. The CDR3 DNA sequence: TGTGCCAGCAGTGGGAGGAGTTATGAAAAACTGTTTTTT.

The V and J genes are TRBV7-3 and TRBJ2-3; 9 positions agree with TRBD2. The CDR3 is 16 amino acids. V trimming: 5 bases; J trimming: 1 base; junction bases outside the gene matches: 7. CDR1 is SGHTA and CDR2 is FQGTGA in the germline V gene. DNA of the CDR3: TGTGCCAGCAGCGCGCAGATAGCGGGGGGCACAGATACGCAGTATTTT. Translation gives CASSAQIAGGTDTQYF.

The chain combines TRBV5-1 with TRBJ2-3, with 8 bases identical to TRBD2. J was trimmed by 5 bases and V by 5 bases; bases with no gene match: 13. Germline CDR1 SGHRS, CDR2 YFSETQ. The CDR3 spans 16 residues. The CDR3 here is CASRDNPAGGLDTQYF. The DNA for the CDR3 is TGCGCCAGCAGGGACAACCCGGCGGGGGGATTAGATACGCAGTATTTT.

The chain recombines TRBV28 with TRBJ2-3, with D possibly TRBD1 on 5 matching bases. The V end lost 1 base, the J end lost 0 bases, and 20 bases lay between the germline ends. Germline CDR1 MDHEN, CDR2 SYDVKM. CDR3 length equals 19 residues. CDR3 amino acids: CASSLSKSRQTISTDTQYF. CDR3 nucleotide sequence: TGTGCCAGCAGTTTATCCAAGAGCCGACAGACGATAAGCACAGATACGCAGTATTTT.

J is TRBJ2-3 and V is TRBV29-1, with no clear D. The CDR3 extends over 12 amino acids. Germline-derived CDR1 and CDR2 are SQVTM and ANQGSEA. Deletions cut 5 bases from V and 2 bases from J, with 8 bases between. The CDR3 protein is CSVFTVTDTQYF. The CDR3 DNA reads TGCAGCGTTTTCACGGTCACAGATACGCAGTATTTT.

A remark on this clone: One junction end disagrees with the germline gene, perhaps due to a read error. This rearrangement joins TRBV13 to TRBJ1-1, with D perhaps matching TRBD1 (6 bases). Germline CDR1 PRHDT, CDR2 FYEKMQ (reference sequence). The CDR3 has 13 residues. Written as DNA, the CDR3 is TGTGCCAGCAGCTCAAGGGGGAACGCTGAAGCTTTCTTT. Its translation: CASSSRGNAEAFF.

The genes are TRBV7-9 and TRBJ2-3; 7 positions agree with TRBD2. Germline lookup yields CDR1 SEHNR and CDR2 FQNEAQ (reference sequence). V was pared by 6 bases and J by 3 bases, with 6 bases of the junction left unmatched. The CDR3 covers 14 residues. CDR3 sequence: CASSPSGITDTQYF. Here the CDR3 DNA reads TGTGCCAGCAGTCCTAGCGGTATTACAGATACGCAGTATTTT.

V gene TRBV6-5 combines with J gene TRBJ1-6; D is possibly TRBD1 (5 bases). Between the trimmed V and J ends, which lost 2 bases and 14 bases, there was a span of 13 bases. From germline, CDR1 is MNHEY and CDR2 SVGAGI. The CDR3 is 13 amino acids. The CDR3 DNA reads TGTGCCAGCAGTTACCAGGGACTAAGATCCCTCCACTTT. This codes for CASSYQGLRSLHF.

The chain has TRBV12-3 or TRBV12-4 and TRBJ2-7, with unresolved D. V lost 2 bases and J lost 6, with 8 bases in between. The CDR3 runs 12 residues. This CDR3 reads CASSLIFGEQYF. In DNA form, the CDR3 reads TGTGCCAGCAGTTTAATTTTCGGCGAGCAGTACTTC.

The chain couples TRBV18 to TRBJ2-3; D possibly corresponds to TRBD1 (5 bases). CDR1 is KGHSH, CDR2 LQKENI, per germline. V lost 4 bases, J lost 11 bases, and 19 bases lay in between. The CDR3 length is 14 residues. The CDR3 here is CASSQQGVQMEQYF. The CDR3 nucleotides are TGTGCCAGCTCACAGCAAGGGGTACAGATGGAGCAGTATTTT.